The source of this TCR beta chain is a study of blood T cell repertoires in COVID-19. Background on the study: Italy, Spain and the United States were the sources of the convalescent and acute COVID-19 samples.

As handled by the study authors: Counts of nucleated cells, estimated from reference gene primer amplification, were obtained. Generated by immunoSEQ multiplex PCR, the TCRdb table keeps only in-frame clones and is missing some. The V and J calls and clone size come from that table; D and trimming were worked out from the DNA. The top ten hold about 17% of the sample, which has roughly 190,000 clones, 75% to 85% seen once. Study members were between roughly 18 and 100 years old and lived in 20 to 25 US regions. Trimming took off 7 bases at V and 6 bases at J, with 12 bases between the two ends. From germline, CDR1 is SQVTM and CDR2 ANQGSEA. The CDR3 totals 11 residues.

What was sequenced was PBMCs or T cells enriched from blood (not recorded which). The V gene is TRBV29-1, the J gene TRBJ1-1; maybe TRBD1 (5 bases). The source is a woman aged 45-59 years with acute COVID-19. As DNA, the CDR3 is TGCAGCGGTTCAGGGTATCCTGAAGCTTTCTTT. This sequence encodes CSGSGYPEAFF.